A single sample gave rise to the 10 T cell receptor beta chains below, sequenced in a study of technical replicates of blood from several donors (dated by TCRdb to 2017 to 2019). Library creation used the immunoSEQ multiplex PCR assay. TCRdb holds this immuneACCESS table with in-frame rearrangements only. Some clones are missing; in checked studies, unresolved V genes explain under half, and the rest has no known cause. This sample has approximately 75,000 clones in its table, and about 97% of those were observed once. The ten largest clones add up to more than 0.15% of the sample. Material for sequencing was T cells isolated from PBMCs. These receptors were taken from a human donor in good health.

Regarding this clone: One end of the junction fails to match germline, which may point to a read error. This chain links TRBV10-1 with TRBJ2-7; TRBD2 is a possible D gene (6 bases). The length of the CDR3 is 12 residues. The germline gives CDR1 WNHNN, CDR2 SYGVQD (reference sequence). This CDR3 reads CASRGTEGEEYF. In DNA form, the CDR3 reads TGCGCCAGCAGGGGGACGGAGGGCGAGGAGTACTTC.

V gene TRBV27 combines with J gene TRBJ2-1, with D possibly matching TRBD2 (5 bases). V lost 3 bases and J lost 3, with 9 bases in between. There are 14 residues in the CDR3. Looked up from germline, CDR1 is MNHEY and CDR2 is SMNVEV (reference sequence). The CDR3 is CASSFGLVYNEQFF. In DNA, the CDR3 is TGTGCCAGCAGTTTCGGACTGGTCTACAATGAGCAGTTCTTC.

V usage is TRBV2 and J usage is TRBJ1-1, with D tentatively TRBD1 (6 bases). The germline gives CDR1 SNHLY, CDR2 FYNNEI. V lost 2 bases to trimming and J lost 3 bases, with 10 bases between them. CDR3 length: 14 residues. The CDR3 sequence: CASSEWQGHTEAFF. CDR3 sequence (DNA): TGTGCCAGCAGTGAATGGCAGGGGCACACTGAAGCTTTCTTT.

The chain uses TRBV27 and TRBJ1-5; D may be TRBD1 (6 bases). CDR1 and CDR2 from the germline V gene are MNHEY and SMNVEV (reference sequence). The CDR3 totals 14 residues. V was trimmed by 6 bases and J by 0 bases, leaving 9 bases between them. CDR3 region: CASRGTFSNQPQHF. CDR3 bases: TGTGCCAGCAGGGGGACATTTAGCAATCAGCCCCAGCATTTT.

The chain couples TRBV27 to TRBJ2-7, with D possibly matching TRBD2 (6 bases). Germline V gene sequence: CDR1 MNHEY, CDR2 SMNVEV (reference sequence). The CDR3 consists of 14 residues. V lost 2 bases and J lost 1, with 9 bases in between. This CDR3 reads CASSLGAGSYEQYF. The CDR3, as DNA: TGTGCCAGCAGTTTAGGTGCGGGGTCCTACGAGCAGTACTTC.

This clone qualifies as medium-sized. V and J are TRBV4-1 and TRBJ1-2; D gene ambiguous. Germline lookup yields CDR1 MGHRA and CDR2 YSYEKL. This CDR3 spans 13 amino acids. V was clipped by 0 bases and J by 3 bases, with 5 bases between them. This CDR3 reads CASSQDRDYGYTF. In DNA form, the CDR3 reads TGCGCCAGCAGCCAAGATCGTGACTATGGCTACACCTTC.

The table lists this clone with a count of one. The V and J genes are TRBV7-8 and TRBJ1-2; 8 nucleotides match TRBD1. Per the germline V gene, CDR1 is SGHVS and CDR2 is FQNEAQ. V dropped 1 base and J dropped 4; count of bases not matched to a gene: 5. The CDR3 runs to 15 residues. CDR3 loop: CASSLGTGISYGYTF. The DNA of the CDR3 is TGTGCCAGCAGCTTAGGGACAGGGATTTCCTATGGCTACACCTTC.

V and J are TRBV4-1 and TRBJ2-7, with D perhaps matching TRBD1 (6 bases). V lost 1 base and J 2 bases, leaving 6 bases between the germline ends. There are 13 residues in the CDR3. Germline loops: CDR1 MGHRA, CDR2 YSYEKL. The CDR3 region is CASSQGDTYEQYF. In nucleotides, the CDR3 is TGCGCCAGCAGCCAAGGGGACACCTACGAGCAGTACTTC.

The sample holds one count of this clone. The chain links TRBV7-9 to TRBJ2-5; 10 bases match TRBD1. This CDR3 is built from 17 residues. J lost 6 bases, V lost 4 bases, and 14 bases had no gene match. Looked up from germline, CDR1 is SEHNR and CDR2 is FQNEAQ (reference sequence). The CDR3 spells CASSSNLGTGDWKTQYF. The CDR3 coding sequence is TGTGCCAGCAGCTCAAACCTCGGGACAGGGGACTGGAAGACCCAGTACTTC.

The rearrangement joins TRBV5-4 to TRBJ2-7; D is perhaps TRBD1 (6 bases). The CDR3 is 14 amino acids. Trimming stripped 4 bases from V and 5 bases from J, with 16 bases between. From germline, CDR1 is SGHNT and CDR2 YYREEE (reference sequence). The CDR3 DNA is TGTGCCAGCAGCCATAGCACAGGGAGCCACGAGCAGTACTTC. Protein product: CASSHSTGSHEQYF.